The 31 T cell receptor beta chains below come from one sample, sequenced in a study of circulating and synovial CD4+ cells in juvenile arthritis. The method was immunoSEQ multiplex PCR; TCRdb's version includes in-frame clones alone and lacks a portion of them. The sample has approximately 16,000 clones, more than 75% seen once. The sample was CD4+ T cells from blood. These receptors were collected from a human donor with juvenile idiopathic arthritis.

The CDR3 here is CASSFNTGNTEAFF. The CDR3 DNA is TGCGCCAGCAGCTTCAATACAGGGAACACTGAAGCTTTCTTT. The rearrangement joins TRBV5-1 to TRBJ1-1, with D possibly matching TRBD1 (5 bases). This CDR3 region has 14 residues. V gave up 2 bases and J gave up 1 base, with 9 bases separating them. Germline CDR1 is SGHRS and CDR2 is YFSETQ.

This chain uses TRBV11-2 with TRBJ2-3; 11 bases match TRBD2. This CDR3 has 15 residues. Germline V gene lookup returns CDR1 SGHAT and CDR2 FQNNGV. After removal of 8 bases from V and 4 bases from J, the junction contained 8 bases not matched to a gene. The CDR3 DNA is TGTGCCAGCGGTCGACTAGCGGGATCGGCAGATACGCAGTATTTT. Protein product: CASGRLAGSADTQYF. Drawing the rest from reference TRBV11-2 and TRBJ2-3, the complete variable domain is EAGVAQSPRYKIIEKRQSVAFWCNPISGHATLYWYQQILGQGPKLLIQFQNNGVVDDSQLPKDRFSAERLKGVDSTLKIQPAKLEDSAVYLCASGRLAGSADTQYFGPGTRLTVL.

The chain recombines TRBV5-8 with TRBJ2-5; TRBD2 matches at 7 bases. Germline trimming cut 0 bases from V and 5 bases from J; bases unmatched to any gene: 10. CDR1 is SGHTS and CDR2 is YDEGEE in the germline V gene. CDR3 length: 16 amino acids. CDR3 sequence: CASSLGRTTSMETQYF. The CDR3 bases are TGTGCCAGCAGCTTGGGACGAACGACTAGCATGGAGACCCAGTACTTC.

This clone was seen more than once but under ten times. The same CDR3 arises from other DNA sequences in this sample as well. V is TRBV18 and J is TRBJ1-4; a weak D match, TRBD1 (6 bases). V lost 3 bases and J lost 5, with 10 bases in between. Germline assignment: CDR1 KGHSH and CDR2 LQKENI. The CDR3 consists of 14 residues. CDR3 nucleotides: TGTGCCAGCTCACCTGGACAGACAAATGAAAAACTGTTTTTT. This codes for CASSPGQTNEKLFF.

The V gene is TRBV5-4, the J gene TRBJ1-1, with D perhaps matching TRBD1 (5 bases). This CDR3 has 15 residues. The germline V gene has CDR1 SGHNT and CDR2 YYREEE (reference sequence). V lost 0 bases and J lost 1, with 10 bases in between. The CDR3 protein is CASSLAERGNTEAFF. CDR3 DNA sequence: TGTGCCAGCAGCTTGGCCGAAAGGGGGAACACTGAAGCTTTCTTT.

This clone has a single count. The V gene is TRBV4-3, the J gene TRBJ1-5; TRBD1 is a possible D gene (5 bases). This CDR3 contains 20 residues. The germline V gene encodes CDR1 LGHNA and CDR2 YSLEER. Trimming stripped 1 base from V and 6 bases from J, with 28 bases between. Here the CDR3 DNA reads TGCGCCAGCAGCCAAGTCGGCCTCCGGGGGGGGACCGGTTGCGGTCAGCCCCAGCATTTT. Encoded protein: CASSQVGLRGGTGCGQPQHF.

This clone was recorded once. CDR3 loop: CASSRDRVREKLFF. The CDR3 region has the DNA TGTGCCAGCAGCCGTGACAGGGTACGAGAAAAACTGTTTTTT. V usage is TRBV28 and J usage is TRBJ1-4; TRBD1 agrees at 7 bases. The V segment lost 6 bases and the J segment 8 bases; nucleotides outside the gene matches: 9. This CDR3 spans 14 amino acids. Per germline, CDR1 MDHEN and CDR2 SYDVKM.

V and J are TRBV27 and TRBJ1-5; 8 nucleotides agree with TRBD1. Looked up from germline, CDR1 is MNHEY and CDR2 is SMNVEV (reference sequence). The V segment lost 7 bases and the J segment 0 bases; nucleotides outside the gene matches: 5. CDR3 length equals 15 residues. CDR3 DNA: TGTGCCAGCACTCCCGGACAGGGTAGCAATCAGCCCCAGCATTTT. Its protein product is CASTPGQGSNQPQHF.

Here the CDR3 reads CASRTDRNTEAFF. The CDR3 bases are TGTGCCAGCAGAACCGACAGGAACACTGAAGCTTTCTTT. The genes are TRBV6-5 and TRBJ1-1, with D possibly matching TRBD1 (5 bases). V lost 6 bases, J lost 1 base, and 9 bases lay in between. The CDR3 totals 13 residues. CDR1 is MNHEY, CDR2 SVGAGI, per germline.

The V gene is TRBV7-9, the J gene TRBJ2-7; 7 nucleotides line up with TRBD1. The CDR3 has 14 amino acids. V was pared by 0 bases and J by 2 bases, with 1 base of the junction left unmatched. Per the germline V gene, CDR1 is SEHNR and CDR2 is FQNEAQ (reference sequence). CDR3 sequence reads: CASSLAGTAYEQYF. The CDR3 DNA is TGTGCCAGCAGCTTAGCGGGGACAGCCTACGAGCAGTACTTC. Full variable domain (remainder filled in from reference TRBV7-9 and TRBJ2-7): DTGVSQNPRHKITKRGQNVTFRCDPISEHNRLYWYRQTLGQGPEFLTYFQNEAQLEKSRLLSDRFSAERPKGSFSTLEIQRTEQGDSAMYLCASSLAGTAYEQYFGPGTRLTVT.

J is TRBJ2-3 and V is TRBV5-1; weak D call: TRBD2 (5 bases). From germline, CDR1 is SGHRS and CDR2 YFSETQ. Trimming pared 0 bases from V and 4 bases from J, leaving 15 bases between. The CDR3 has 16 amino acids. CDR3 loop: CASSLAGSPRADTQYF. The CDR3 DNA reads as TGCGCCAGCAGCTTGGCCGGCAGCCCGAGGGCAGATACGCAGTATTTT.

The chain combines TRBV11-3 with TRBJ2-7, with a weak D call TRBD1 (6 bases). Germline assignment: CDR1 SGHNT and CDR2 YENEEA. This CDR3 spans 13 amino acids. V gave up 6 bases and J gave up 3 bases, with 12 bases separating them. The chain's CDR3 is CASRTDRSYEQYF. DNA of the CDR3: TGTGCCAGCAGAACCGACAGGAGCTACGAGCAGTACTTC.

The V call is TRBV10-3, the J call TRBJ2-1; a possible D gene is TRBD1 (5 bases). The CDR3 spans 13 residues. V was cut by 10 bases and J by 7 bases, with 17 bases left in between. Germline V gene lookup returns CDR1 ENHRY and CDR2 SYGVKD. CDR3 sequence reads: CASRVGLGNEQFF. CDR3 in DNA: TGTGCCAGCAGGGTGGGGCTGGGTAATGAGCAGTTCTTC.

V gene TRBV14 combines with J gene TRBJ2-3, with TRBD2 matching over 13 bases. Germline CDR1 and CDR2: SGHDN and FVKESK. Trimming cost V 6 bases and J 0 bases; bases outside gene matches: 24. This CDR3 comprises 23 residues. This CDR3 is CASRPSRIKSGTSGILSTDTQYF. The CDR3 DNA is TGTGCCAGCAGACCGTCTCGAATTAAGTCCGGGACTAGCGGGATACTCAGCACAGATACGCAGTATTTT.

This chain links TRBV6-5 with TRBJ2-5; 10 bases are a match to TRBD1. CDR3 length equals 15 residues. Germline assignment: CDR1 MNHEY and CDR2 SVGAGI. With 4 bases clipped from V and 3 bases from J, the junction kept 5 bases outside the gene matches. CDR3 nucleotide sequence: TGTGCCAGCAGTTCCCCGACAGGGGGCAAAGAGACCCAGTACTTC. Its protein product is CASSSPTGGKETQYF.

This rearrangement joins TRBV6-5 to TRBJ2-5, with D hard to call. The CDR3 is 16 residues long. V lost 0 bases, J lost 1 base, and 12 bases lay in between. Germline V gene sequence: CDR1 MNHEY, CDR2 SVGAGI. The CDR3 sequence: CASSYSSRVPQETQYF. As DNA, the CDR3 is TGTGCCAGCAGTTACTCGAGTCGGGTCCCCCAAGAGACCCAGTACTTC.

This chain uses TRBV15 with TRBJ2-7, with a weak D call TRBD1 (5 bases). Germline assignment: CDR1 LNHNV and CDR2 YYDKDF (reference sequence). The CDR3 runs 14 residues. V shed 0 bases and J shed 4 bases, with 10 bases lying between them. The CDR3 spells CATSRDSGKYEQYF. CDR3 bases: TGTGCCACCAGCAGAGATTCAGGGAAATACGAGCAGTACTTC.

This chain connects TRBV6-5 to TRBJ2-7, with a tentative D call TRBD1 (6 bases). Germline V lookup: CDR1 MNHEY, CDR2 SVGAGI. The CDR3 has 14 residues. V lost 0 bases to trimming and J lost 6 bases, with 12 bases between them. This CDR3 reads CASSYSAGQPEQYF. CDR3 sequence (DNA): TGTGCCAGCAGTTACTCCGCCGGACAGCCCGAGCAGTACTTC.

This chain links TRBV27 with TRBJ2-2; possibly TRBD1 for D (6 bases). V was shortened by 3 bases and J by 9 bases, with 23 bases between the two germline ends. The germline V gene has CDR1 MNHEY and CDR2 SMNVEV (reference sequence). This CDR3 is 17 amino acids long. CDR3 loop: CASSFEVYSRGPRELFF. CDR3 bases: TGTGCCAGCAGTTTTGAGGTGTATAGCAGGGGACCCCGGGAGCTGTTTTTT.

The gene calls are TRBV7-9 and TRBJ1-1, with a possible D match to TRBD1 (5 bases). The length of the CDR3 is 14 residues. The V end was cut by 3 bases, the J end by 3 bases, with 11 bases between. CDR1 and CDR2 (germline): SEHNR, FQNEAQ (reference sequence). The CDR3 bases are TGTGCCAGCAGCTTCCCGGGGGGTTACACTGAAGCTTTCTTT. Translating gives CASSFPGGYTEAFF. Drawing the rest from reference TRBV7-9 and TRBJ1-1, the complete variable domain is DTGVSQNPRHKITKRGQNVTFRCDPISEHNRLYWYRQTLGQGPEFLTYFQNEAQLEKSRLLSDRFSAERPKGSFSTLEIQRTEQGDSAMYLCASSFPGGYTEAFFGQGTRLTVV.

The chain carries TRBV18 and TRBJ2-5; D perhaps matches TRBD1 (6 bases). Germline V CDR1 and CDR2: KGHSH, LQKENI. The CDR3 consists of 15 residues. Trimming shortened V by 3 bases and J by 2 bases, and 13 bases separated the two germline ends. CDR3 sequence reads: CASSPLTGNQETQYF. For the CDR3, the DNA is TGTGCCAGCTCACCGCTGACAGGCAATCAAGAGACCCAGTACTTC. Supplemented by reference TRBV18 and TRBJ2-5, the full variable domain reads NAGVMQNPRHLVRRRGQEARLRCSPMKGHSHVYWYRQLPEEGLKFMVYLQKENIIDESGMPKERFSAEFPKEGPSILRIQQVVRGDSAAYFCASSPLTGNQETQYFGPGTRLLVL.

DNA for the CDR3: TGTGCCATCACCGGGACAGGGAACTACAATGAGCAGTTCTTC. It translates to CAITGTGNYNEQFF. This chain joins TRBV10-3 and TRBJ2-1; the match to TRBD1 covers 9 bases. Germline values: CDR1 ENHRY, CDR2 SYGVKD. The CDR3 runs 14 residues. J lost 3 bases, V lost 7 bases, and 4 bases had no gene match.

J is TRBJ2-1 and V is TRBV7-2, with TRBD2 as a possible D gene (5 bases). Trimming cost V 5 bases and J 9 bases, with 17 bases left between them. The CDR3 loop spans 14 amino acids. Germline CDR1 reads SGHTA; CDR2 reads FQGNSA. The CDR3 sequence is CASSHPTRYAEQFF. The CDR3 region has the DNA TGTGCCAGCAGCCACCCTACTAGATACGCTGAGCAGTTCTTC.

The chain combines TRBV7-8 with TRBJ2-1; 10 nucleotides align to TRBD2. Germline assignment: CDR1 SGHVS and CDR2 FQNEAQ. The CDR3 is 15 residues long. Trimming cost V 5 bases and J 4 bases; bases outside gene matches: 5. The DNA of the CDR3 is TGTGCCAGCAGCCCAGGACTAGCGGATTACAATGAGCAGTTCTTC. It is translated as CASSPGLADYNEQFF. Supplemented by reference TRBV7-8 and TRBJ2-1, the full variable domain reads GAGVSQSPRYKVAKRGQDVALRCDPISGHVSLFWYQQALGQGPEFLTYFQNEAQLDKSGLPSDRFFAERPEGSVSTLKIQRTQQEDSAVYLCASSPGLADYNEQFFGPGTRLTVL.

The V gene is TRBV7-2, the J gene TRBJ1-2; D ambiguous. The CDR3 is made up of 15 amino acids. Trimming took 5 bases from V and 10 from J, leaving 23 bases between them. The germline gives CDR1 SGHTA, CDR2 FQGNSA. CDR3 amino acids: CASSPDSYSPLYYTF. DNA for the CDR3: TGTGCCAGCAGCCCCGATTCTTATAGCCCCCTATACTACACCTTC.

This clone was counted once. V and J are TRBV20-1 and TRBJ2-1; unclear D gene. The CDR3 runs 10 residues. V lost 3 bases, J lost 7 bases, and 4 bases lay in between. CDR1 and CDR2 from the germline V gene are DFQATT and SNEGSKA (reference sequence). The CDR3 DNA follows: TGCAGTGCTAGCTCGAATGAGCAGTTCTTC. As protein: CSASSNEQFF.

J is TRBJ2-7 and V is TRBV5-1; TRBD1 matches 9 bases. The germline V gene has CDR1 SGHRS and CDR2 YFSETQ. The CDR3 sequence is 15 residues long. V shed 4 bases, J shed 3 bases, and the junction held 8 bases outside the gene matches. The CDR3 sequence: CASSMFPGQGYEQYF. CDR3 bases: TGCGCCAGCAGCATGTTCCCGGGACAGGGCTACGAGCAGTACTTC.

The genes are TRBV6-5 and TRBJ1-2; TRBD1 is a possible D gene (6 bases). The V end was cut by 6 bases, the J end by 8 bases, with 19 bases between. The CDR3 length is 14 residues. Germline CDR1 is MNHEY and CDR2 is SVGAGI. CDR3 sequence reads: CASSVKMGARGYTF. For the CDR3, the DNA is TGTGCCAGCAGCGTAAAAATGGGGGCGAGGGGCTACACCTTC.

V and J are TRBV6-1 and TRBJ1-2; weak D call: TRBD1 (6 bases). Per germline, CDR1 MNHNS and CDR2 SASEGT. V dropped 5 bases and J dropped 4 bases, with 17 bases sitting between them. The CDR3 has 15 residues. This CDR3 reads CASSIPRGAGYGYTF. CDR3 in DNA: TGTGCCAGCAGTATACCACGGGGGGCAGGCTATGGCTACACCTTC.

The rearrangement joins TRBV5-1 to TRBJ2-7; 16 positions agree with TRBD2. Per germline, CDR1 SGHRS and CDR2 YFSETQ. The trim removed 0 bases at V and 6 bases at J, leaving 6 bases unmatched. This CDR3 contains 17 residues. In nucleotides, the CDR3 is TGCGCCAGCAGCTTGGACGGGACTAGCGGGGGGGACCGCGAGCAGTACTTC. Its protein is CASSLDGTSGGDREQYF.

This chain links TRBV9 with TRBJ2-3; weak D call: TRBD2 (7 bases). V was cut by 4 bases and J by 1 base, with 16 bases left in between. This CDR3 contains 16 residues. CDR1 is SGDLS and CDR2 is YYNGEE in the germline V gene. The CDR3 reads CASSPWGGGGTDTQYF. CDR3 DNA sequence: TGTGCCAGCAGCCCCTGGGGGGGCGGAGGCACAGATACGCAGTATTTT.